The rows below give T cell receptor beta chains drawn from one sample of a study of a mutant IDH1 vaccine in newly diagnosed glioma. Their antigens remain unidentified. The method was immunoSEQ multiplex PCR; TCRdb's version includes in-frame clones alone and lacks a portion of them. Found here are roughly 120,000 clones, around 80% of them singletons; the top ten hold around 5.5%. The specimen was PBMCs, collected from a glioma patient whose treatment included an IDH1 peptide vaccine. Every receptor here comes from a man in his forties or fifties with glioma. The CDR3 runs from the conserved cysteine through the conserved F or W. The D gene is left open where the match is weak. The listing skips clone size in some rows; elsewhere it reads once, few, many or a size class.

v_call	clone_size	d_call	j_call	cdr3_aa	cdr3_nt
TRBV5-4	-	TRBD2	TRBJ2-3	CASSFGLAGATDTQYF	TGTGCCAGCAGCTTTGGACTAGCGGGGGCCACAGATACGCAGTATTTT
TRBV6-5	few	-	TRBJ1-1	CASSYARGQVNTEAFF	TGTGCCAGCAGCTACGCCCGGGGACAAGTGAACACTGAAGCTTTCTTT
TRBV10-3	-	-	TRBJ1-5	CAISHDNNQPQHF	TGTGCCATCAGCCATGACAACAATCAGCCCCAGCATTTT
TRBV6-4	few	-	TRBJ2-3	CASSGSFTDTQYF	TGTGCCAGCAGTGGATCCTTCACAGATACGCAGTATTTT
TRBV13	-	-	TRBJ1-4	CASSYSGLTNEKLFF	TGTGCCAGCAGCTACTCAGGGTTAACTAATGAAAAACTGTTTTTT
TRBV6-4	-	-	TRBJ1-5	CASSEGGGNQPQHF	TGTGCCAGCAGTGAAGGCGGGGGCAATCAGCCCCAGCATTTT
TRBV7-2	-	-	TRBJ1-2	CASSLATGRVNYGYTF	TGTGCCAGCAGCTTAGCTACAGGGAGGGTCAACTATGGCTACACCTTC
TRBV19	-	TRBD2	TRBJ2-7	CASSIGTSPYEQYF	TGTGCCAGTAGTATAGGGACTAGTCCCTACGAGCAGTACTTC
TRBV7-9	-	-	TRBJ2-1	CASSLAPRDYNEQFF	TGTGCCAGCAGCTTAGCCCCCCGGGACTACAATGAGCAGTTCTTC
TRBV7-9	-	-	TRBJ1-3	CASSLVSVSGNTIYF	TGTGCCAGCAGCTTAGTTAGCGTCTCTGGAAACACCATATATTTT
TRBV1	-	-	TRBJ2-3	CTSSPDYQTQDTQYF	TGCACCAGCAGCCCCGACTATCAAACCCAAGATACGCAGTATTTT
TRBV7-2	-	-	TRBJ2-1	CASSLVNTGLNEQFF	TGTGCCAGCAGCTTAGTCAACACGGGGCTTAATGAGCAGTTCTTC
TRBV21-1	-	-	TRBJ2-2	CASSKVPREGGTGELFF	TGTGCCAGCAGCAAAGTCCCGCGGGAGGGTGGGACCGGGGAGCTGTTTTTT
TRBV18	-	-	TRBJ2-5	CASSRETVQETQYF	TGTGCCAGCTCACGAGAGACAGTCCAAGAGACCCAGTACTTC
TRBV7-2	-	-	TRBJ1-1	CASSFSGTEAFF	TGTGCCAGCAGCTTTAGTGGGACTGAAGCTTTCTTT
TRBV5-1	-	-	TRBJ2-7	CASSHDGYSISYEQYF	TGCGCCAGCAGCCACGACGGCTATTCAATTTCCTACGAGCAGTACTTC
TRBV4-2	-	-	TRBJ1-2	CASSQNPQVLWGYTF	TGTGCCAGCAGCCAGAACCCACAGGTTCTCTGGGGCTACACCTTC
TRBV19	-	TRBD1	TRBJ2-1	CASSPLGDSGGYNEQFF	TGTGCCAGTAGCCCGTTGGGGGACAGTGGCGGATACAATGAGCAGTTCTTC
TRBV19	-	TRBD1	TRBJ2-3	CASSPRGTGADTQYF	TGTGCCAGTAGCCCAAGGGGGACAGGGGCAGATACGCAGTATTTT
TRBV15	once	-	TRBJ1-4	CATSRYRVKNEKLFF	TGTGCCACCAGCAGATACAGGGTAAAAAATGAAAAACTGTTTTTT
TRBV2	-	TRBD1	TRBJ2-1	CARGTGSSYNEQFF	TGTGCCAGAGGGACAGGGTCCTCCTACAATGAGCAGTTCTTC
TRBV29-1	-	-	TRBJ2-3	CSVVWNTQYF	TGCAGCGTTGTTTGGAATACGCAGTATTTT
TRBV5-1	once	-	TRBJ1-2	CASSPLPGVGDYGYTF	TGCGCCAGCAGCCCCCTCCCCGGGGTAGGGGACTATGGCTACACCTTC
TRBV19	-	TRBD1	TRBJ2-7	CASSFRGYEQYF	TGTGCCAGTAGTTTCAGGGGGTACGAGCAGTACTTC
TRBV7-2	once	TRBD1	TRBJ2-7	CASSLEDRGHVEQYF	TGTGCCAGCAGCCTCGAAGACAGGGGGCATGTCGAGCAGTACTTC